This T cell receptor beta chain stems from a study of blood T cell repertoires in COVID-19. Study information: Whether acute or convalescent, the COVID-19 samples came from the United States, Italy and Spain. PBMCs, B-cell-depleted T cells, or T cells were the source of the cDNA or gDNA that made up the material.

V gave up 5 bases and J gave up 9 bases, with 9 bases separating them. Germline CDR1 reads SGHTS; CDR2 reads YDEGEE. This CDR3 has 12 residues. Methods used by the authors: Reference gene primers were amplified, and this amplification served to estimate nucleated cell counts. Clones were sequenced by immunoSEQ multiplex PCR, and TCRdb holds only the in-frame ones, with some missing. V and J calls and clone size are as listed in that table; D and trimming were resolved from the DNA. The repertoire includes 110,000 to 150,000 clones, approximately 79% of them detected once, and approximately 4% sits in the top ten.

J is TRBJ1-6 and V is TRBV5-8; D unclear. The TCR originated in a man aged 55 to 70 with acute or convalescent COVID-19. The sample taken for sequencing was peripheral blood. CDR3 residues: CASSSRVSPLHF. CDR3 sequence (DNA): TGTGCCAGCAGTTCGCGCGTTTCACCCCTCCACTTT.